This TCR beta chain comes out of a study of regulatory T cells in long-lasting Graves disease (dated by TCRdb to 2020 to 2023). In terms of the full investigation: Persistent Graves' disease was defined as antithyroid drug treatment for over 5 years with persistently positive TSH receptor autoantibodies. Antithyroid drugs had been taken for approximately 10 years on average by persistent Graves' disease patients in the clinical cohort. A total of around 35 samples were covered by TCR sequencing, comprising some 13 persistent and 20 or so newly diagnosed Graves' disease patients. The study was registered as a clinical trial and conducted in China. This study used TCR sequencing and RNA sequencing of peripheral blood to compare persistent Graves' disease patients against newly diagnosed Graves' disease patients. The paper's findings and limits, for the study overall: Sequencing and analysis were limited to the TCR beta chain. A larger number of public clonotypes was shared among persistent patients (approximately 2,500) than among newly diagnosed patients (roughly 970). TRBV28, TRBJ1-2 and TRBJ2-5 were preferentially used in persistent disease, while TRBV20-1 and TRBJ2-1 were favored in newly diagnosed disease. Compared with newly diagnosed patients, patients with persistent Graves' disease had lower TCR Shannon entropy and fewer highly expanded clones, which suggests clonal expansion. The study examined only peripheral blood because the primary lesion, thyroid tissue, could not be accessed. The small sample size was acknowledged by the authors as a limitation that may reduce accuracy.

The library was generated by multiplex PCR. Data came from an Illumina HiSeq 4000. To build TCR beta libraries, CDR3 regions were amplified by Arm-PCR using iRepertoire HTBI primers. PCR products were gel purified before sequencing. Concerning the study's data processing: A total of 60 to 80 TRBV and some 15 TRBJ segments were identified across samples and were used for gene usage analysis of CDR3 amino acid clonotypes. COPE and FqMerger were used to merge filtered high-quality paired reads into contigs. BLAST was used to align contigs to the IMGT TRBV, TRBD and TRBJ reference genes, and CDR3 was defined following IMGT. Any clonotype with a frequency above 0.1% was counted as a highly expanded clone. Repertoire diversity was measured by Shannon entropy, and V-J evenness by the Gini coefficient. Public clonotypes were defined as clonotypes shared by more than one individual. The public reads were run again by TCRdb, first through fastp at Q25 and then through MiXCR, and only productive beta chains were kept. All rows with the same CDR3 protein become a single entry with the most common DNA and genes. The authors' filters were not applied to this entry. In this sample the table shows approximately 350,000 distinct CDR3 sequences, roughly 24% of which occur a single time. Together, the top ten hold 25% to 30% of the sample.

Between the V and J ends, shortened by 7 bases and 1 base respectively, the junction contains 13 bases. Based on the germline V gene, the CDR1 and CDR2 sequences are SQVTM and ANQGSEA. The CDR3, from cysteine to phenylalanine, totals 13 residues. Left in the record is the CDR3 DNA by itself, 39 bases read in frame from the first base. What this sample's time point label stands for: persistent/refractory GD, antithyroid drugs over 5 years with positive TRAb. RNA was extracted from PBMCs in TRIzol for both TCR sequencing and RNA sequencing. Graves' disease was diagnosed according to American Thyroid Association guidelines. Recruitment of patients was carried out at an endocrinology department in Xi'an, China. Each patient gave 8.5 to 9.5 milliliters of peripheral blood, collected in an EDTA anticoagulant tube. PBMCs were isolated by Ficoll Paque Plus density gradient separation without further T cell sorting. An Agilent 2100 Bioanalyzer and agarose gel were used to assess RNA quality, and a NanoDrop 2000 was used to measure RNA concentration.

For this clonotype: Its antigen target is currently unknown. The input lacks base qualities; no much larger clone sits a single base away.

The V and J segments used are TRBV29-1 and TRBJ1-1, with the D gene uncertain. The input for sequencing was peripheral blood mononuclear cells (PBMCs), taken when the disease was refractory, from a patient treated with antithyroid drugs. The clonotype was recovered from a woman between 40 and 55 years old with Graves disease. Donor details come from another sample of the same person, matched by shared clones. The nucleotides are TGCAGCGCCCCGGGTTTATCGAACACTGAAGCTTTCTTT. Translated, it gives CSAPGLSNTEAFF.